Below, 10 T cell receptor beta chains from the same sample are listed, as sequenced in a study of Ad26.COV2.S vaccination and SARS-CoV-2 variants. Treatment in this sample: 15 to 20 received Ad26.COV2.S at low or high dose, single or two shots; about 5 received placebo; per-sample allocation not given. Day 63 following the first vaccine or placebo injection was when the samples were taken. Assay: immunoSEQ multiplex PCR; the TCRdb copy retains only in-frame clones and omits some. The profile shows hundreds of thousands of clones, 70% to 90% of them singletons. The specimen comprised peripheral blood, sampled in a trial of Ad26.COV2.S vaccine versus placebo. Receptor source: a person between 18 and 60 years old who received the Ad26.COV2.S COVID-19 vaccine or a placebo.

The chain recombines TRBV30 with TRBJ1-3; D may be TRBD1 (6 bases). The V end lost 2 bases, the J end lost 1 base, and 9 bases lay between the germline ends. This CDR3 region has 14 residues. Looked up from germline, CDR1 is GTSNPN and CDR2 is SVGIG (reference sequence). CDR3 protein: CAWSQGWSGNTIYF. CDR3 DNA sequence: TGTGCCTGGAGTCAGGGGTGGTCTGGAAACACCATATATTTT.

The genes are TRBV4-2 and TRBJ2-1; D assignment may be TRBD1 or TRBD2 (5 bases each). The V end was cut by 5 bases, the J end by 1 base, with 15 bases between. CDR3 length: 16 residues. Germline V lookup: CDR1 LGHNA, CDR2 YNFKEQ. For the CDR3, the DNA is TGTGCCAGCAGCTATAACGGGGACCAATCCTACAATGAGCAGTTCTTC. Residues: CASSYNGDQSYNEQFF.

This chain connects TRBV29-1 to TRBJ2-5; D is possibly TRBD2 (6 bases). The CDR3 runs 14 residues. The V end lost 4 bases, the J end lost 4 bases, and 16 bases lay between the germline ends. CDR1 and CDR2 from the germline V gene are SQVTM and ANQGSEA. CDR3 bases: TGCAGCGTTGGAGAGGCTGGGACTTCAGAGACCCAGTACTTC. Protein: CSVGEAGTSETQYF.

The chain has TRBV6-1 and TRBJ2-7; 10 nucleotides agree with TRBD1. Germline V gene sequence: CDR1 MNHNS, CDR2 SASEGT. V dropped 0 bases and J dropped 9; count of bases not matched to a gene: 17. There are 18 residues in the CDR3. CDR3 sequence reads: CASSEAGGGQGSQRRQYF. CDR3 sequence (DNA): TGTGCCAGCAGTGAAGCTGGAGGGGGACAGGGGTCCCAAAGGAGGCAGTACTTC.

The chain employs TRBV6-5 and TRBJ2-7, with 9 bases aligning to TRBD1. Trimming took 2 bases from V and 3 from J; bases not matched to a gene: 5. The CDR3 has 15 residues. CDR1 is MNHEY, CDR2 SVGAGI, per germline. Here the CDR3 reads CASSYGQGMGYEQYF. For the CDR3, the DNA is TGTGCCAGCAGTTACGGACAGGGGATGGGCTACGAGCAGTACTTC.

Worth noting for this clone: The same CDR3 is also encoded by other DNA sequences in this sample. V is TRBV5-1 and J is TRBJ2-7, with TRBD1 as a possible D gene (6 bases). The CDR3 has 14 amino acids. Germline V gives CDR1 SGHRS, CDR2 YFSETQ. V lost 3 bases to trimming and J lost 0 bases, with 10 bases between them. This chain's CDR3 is CASSSTGSSYEQYF. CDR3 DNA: TGCGCCAGCAGCTCGACAGGTAGCTCCTACGAGCAGTACTTC. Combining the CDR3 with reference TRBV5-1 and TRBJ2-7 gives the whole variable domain KAGVTQTPRYLIKTRGQQVTLSCSPISGHRSVSWYQQTPGQGLQFLFEYFSETQRNKGNFPGRFSGRQFSNSRSEMNVSTLELGDSALYLCASSSTGSSYEQYFGPGTRLTVT.

In DNA, the CDR3 is TGTGCCAGCAGCTTAGGGGACAGACCTAACTATGGCTACACCTTC. Translated, it gives CASSLGDRPNYGYTF. The rearrangement joins TRBV11-2 to TRBJ1-2; 7 bases are shared with TRBD1. Germline V gives CDR1 SGHAT, CDR2 FQNNGV. V was clipped by 1 base and J by 0 bases; unmatched bases: 2. The CDR3 extends over 15 amino acids.

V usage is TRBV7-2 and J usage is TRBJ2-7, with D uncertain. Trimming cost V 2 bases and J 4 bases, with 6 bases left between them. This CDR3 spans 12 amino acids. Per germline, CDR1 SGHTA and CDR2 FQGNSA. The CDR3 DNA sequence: TGTGCCAGCAGCTTAAGTGAATACGAGCAGTACTTC. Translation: CASSLSEYEQYF.

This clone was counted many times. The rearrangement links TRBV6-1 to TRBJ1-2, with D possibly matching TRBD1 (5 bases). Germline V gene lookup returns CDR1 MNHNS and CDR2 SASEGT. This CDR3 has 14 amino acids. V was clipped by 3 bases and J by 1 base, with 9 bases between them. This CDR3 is CASSERGDNYGYTF. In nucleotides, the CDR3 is TGTGCCAGCAGTGAGCGGGGGGATAACTATGGCTACACCTTC.

The CDR3 here is CASSQVVNTGELFF. For the CDR3, the DNA is TGTGCCAGCAGCCAAGTGGTTAACACCGGGGAGCTGTTTTTT. This rearrangement joins TRBV14 to TRBJ2-2; D remains ambiguous. The CDR3 is 14 amino acids. Trimming left V 1 base short and J 2 bases short, with 5 bases between. CDR1 is SGHDN and CDR2 is FVKESK in the germline V gene.